This passage covers 23 T cell receptor beta chains from one sample sequenced in a study of CD8+CD57+ T cells in acquired aplastic anemia. Genomic DNA, serving as template, underwent TCR beta VDJ and CDR3 profiling. TCRdb re-called the reads through MiXCR, storing one row per CDR3 protein. The sample holds roughly 300,000 distinct CDR3 sequences, 45% to 65% seen once. The sample was sorted CD4+, CD8+, or CD8+CD57+ T cells (not recorded which) from PBMCs. The source of these receptors is a human donor with severe aplastic anemia or a healthy control (not recorded which).

The V and J genes are TRBV29-1 and TRBJ2-5; TRBD2 might be the D (5 bases). Per germline, CDR1 SQVTM and CDR2 ANQGSEA. V was cut by 6 bases and J by 4 bases, with 9 bases left in between. The CDR3 is 11 residues long. The chain's CDR3 is CSVDAGETQYF. DNA of the CDR3: TGCAGCGTAGACGCGGGAGAGACCCAGTACTTC.

This sequence joins TRBV19 and TRBJ2-1, with TRBD2 matching 8 bases. The germline gives CDR1 LNHDA, CDR2 SQIVND (reference sequence). Trimming cost V 5 bases and J 8 bases; bases outside gene matches: 5. This CDR3 has 13 amino acids. The CDR3 is CASSAGGGYEQFF. CDR3 nucleotide sequence: TGTGCCAGTAGTGCGGGGGGAGGTTATGAGCAGTTCTTC.

This clonotype was counted between two and nine times. V and J are TRBV19 and TRBJ2-3; 8 bases agree with TRBD1. The V and J ends lost 4 bases and 4 bases, in that order; junction bases with no gene match: 1. Germline values: CDR1 LNHDA, CDR2 SQIVND (reference sequence). The CDR3 runs to 13 residues. The CDR3 sequence: CASSTGGPDTQYF. The CDR3 DNA is TGTGCCAGTAGTACAGGGGGCCCAGATACGCAGTATTTT.

This clonotype was recorded at least ten times. The CDR3 protein is CASSLPGARSPLHF. Written as DNA, the CDR3 is TGCGCCAGCAGCCTGCCAGGGGCCCGATCACCCCTCCACTTT. The chain uses TRBV5-1 and TRBJ1-6; D perhaps matches TRBD1 (6 bases). CDR1 is SGHRS and CDR2 is YFSETQ in the germline V gene. The CDR3 is 14 residues long. Trimming cost V 4 bases and J 10 bases, with 15 bases left between them.

This chain links TRBV2 with TRBJ2-3; the match to TRBD2 covers 8 bases. The CDR3 is made up of 14 amino acids. With 4 bases clipped from V and 6 bases from J, the junction kept 6 bases outside the gene matches. CDR1 and CDR2 (germline): SNHLY, FYNNEI. The CDR3 region is CASSGAGGEDTQYF. CDR3 DNA sequence: TGTGCCAGCAGTGGCGCGGGGGGCGAGGATACGCAGTATTTT.

This clonotype was seen at least ten times. The chain is built from TRBV5-6 and TRBJ2-7, with 7 bases fitting TRBD1. Germline loops: CDR1 SGHDT, CDR2 YYEEEE. Trimming at V came to 5 bases and at J to 4 bases, leaving 12 bases not matched to a gene. This CDR3 comprises 15 residues. The CDR3: CASRTIRDSPYEQYF. CDR3 coding DNA: TGTGCCAGCAGAACTATCCGGGACAGTCCGTACGAGCAGTACTTC.

The rearrangement joins TRBV24-1 to TRBJ2-2; 11 bases are a match to TRBD1. Looked up from germline, CDR1 is KGHDR and CDR2 is SFDVKD. The V gene end was trimmed by 3 bases and the J gene end by 5 bases; junction bases not matched to a gene: 4. This CDR3 region has 16 residues. The CDR3 loop reads CATSDRGQGETGELFF. The CDR3 nucleotides are TGTGCCACCAGTGATCGGGGACAGGGGGAAACCGGGGAGCTGTTTTTT.

There are many counts of this clonotype. This chain joins TRBV12-3 or TRBV12-4 and TRBJ1-2; TRBD1 might be the D (5 bases). V lost 6 bases, J lost 3 bases, and 11 bases lay in between. The CDR3 is 13 residues long. The CDR3 protein is CASRPGGDYGYTF. The CDR3 DNA is TGTGCCAGCAGACCCGGGGGGGACTATGGCTACACCTTC.

The rearrangement links TRBV19 to TRBJ1-6; 7 positions match TRBD1. This CDR3 region has 16 residues. Germline trimming cut 7 bases from V and 6 bases from J; bases unmatched to any gene: 12. Germline V CDR1 and CDR2: LNHDA, SQIVND (reference sequence). In DNA form, the CDR3 reads TGTGCCAGTAAAGGAACAGGGGAATCGGGTAATTCACCCCTCCACTTT. Translating it yields CASKGTGESGNSPLHF. Supplemented by reference TRBV19 and TRBJ1-6, the full variable domain reads DGGITQSPKYLFRKEGQNVTLSCEQNLNHDAMYWYRQDPGQGLRLIYYSQIVNDFQKGDIAEGYSVSREKKESFPLTVTSAQKNPTAFYLCASKGTGESGNSPLHFGNGTRLTVT.

This clonotype was picked up a small number of times. The chain is built from TRBV20-1 and TRBJ2-7; no definite D call. Germline V lookup: CDR1 DFQATT, CDR2 SNEGSKA (reference sequence). Trimming cost V 3 bases and J 6 bases, with 6 bases left between them. This CDR3 is 10 amino acids long. The CDR3 nucleotides read TGCAGTGCTAGTTTTGGCGAGCAGTACTTC. Translation: CSASFGEQYF.

The J gene is TRBJ2-2, the V gene TRBV19; no firm D call. Trimming took off 10 bases at V and 6 bases at J, with 21 bases between the two ends. The germline CDR1 and CDR2 sequences are LNHDA and SQIVND (reference sequence). The CDR3 extends over 15 amino acids. The CDR3: CANPRWTITAGELFF. Here the CDR3 DNA reads TGTGCCAACCCGAGGTGGACGATTACCGCCGGGGAGCTGTTTTTT.

This clonotype was observed many times. The V call is TRBV9, the J call TRBJ1-3; D not resolved. The V and J ends lost 0 bases and 0 bases respectively, with 1 base between them. In germline, CDR1 is SGDLS, CDR2 YYNGEE. CDR3 size: 13 residues. Here the CDR3 DNA reads TGTGCCAGCAGCGTAGGCTCTGGAAACACCATATATTTT. Protein: CASSVGSGNTIYF.

This chain links TRBV9 with TRBJ2-3, with 11 bases lining up with TRBD2. Germline trimming cut 0 bases from V and 2 bases from J; bases unmatched to any gene: 2. CDR3 size: 16 residues. Germline CDR1 is SGDLS and CDR2 is YYNGEE. This chain's CDR3 is CASSVVTSGDTDTQYF. Here the CDR3 DNA reads TGTGCCAGCAGCGTAGTGACTAGCGGGGACACAGATACGCAGTATTTT.

This chain uses TRBV7-2 with TRBJ2-3; 8 positions match TRBD2. With 5 bases clipped from V and 4 bases from J, the junction kept 11 bases outside the gene matches. From germline, CDR1 is SGHTA and CDR2 FQGNSA. The CDR3 runs 16 residues. The CDR3 is CASSPRPGGAADTQYF. In DNA form, the CDR3 reads TGTGCCAGCAGCCCTAGACCCGGGGGGGCCGCAGATACGCAGTATTTT.

This clonotype was counted only a few times. The chain's CDR3 is CASSFPGDTQYF. CDR3 sequence (DNA): TGTGCCAGCAGCTTTCCAGGGGATACGCAGTATTTT. The chain uses TRBV7-9 and TRBJ2-3; the D gene is possibly TRBD1 (5 bases). CDR1 is SEHNR, CDR2 FQNEAQ, per germline (reference sequence). V lost 3 bases, J lost 6 bases, and 7 bases lay in between. The CDR3 spans 12 residues.

This clonotype was seen ten or more times. The chain has TRBV9 and TRBJ1-2; TRBD1 matches 7 bases. This CDR3 region has 12 residues. CDR1 and CDR2 (germline): SGDLS, YYNGEE. V shed 4 bases, J shed 6 bases, and the junction held 3 bases outside the gene matches. The CDR3 coding sequence is TGTGCCAGCAGCCGGGACAGCGATGGCTACACCTTC. Its protein product is CASSRDSDGYTF.

The gene calls are TRBV14 and TRBJ1-1; D gene ambiguous. V lost 4 bases and J 1 base, leaving 4 bases between the germline ends. The CDR3 totals 12 residues. Germline CDR1 is SGHDN and CDR2 is FVKESK. CDR3 nucleotide sequence: TGTGCCAGCAGCCGTTCGAACACTGAAGCTTTCTTT. Protein product: CASSRSNTEAFF.

This clonotype was seen repeatedly, ten times or more. The chain has TRBV20-1 and TRBJ2-3; 8 bases are a match to TRBD2. Looked up from germline, CDR1 is DFQATT and CDR2 is SNEGSKA (reference sequence). With V trimmed by 0 bases and J by 1 base, 6 bases remained unmatched. The CDR3 loop spans 16 amino acids. The CDR3 nucleotides are TGCAGTGCTAGAGATCTGCAGCGGGGGCGCACAGATACGCAGTATTTT. This sequence encodes CSARDLQRGRTDTQYF.

The rearrangement uses TRBV7-3 and TRBJ2-1, with D tentatively TRBD2 (7 bases). Germline loops: CDR1 SGHTA, CDR2 FQGTGA. The ends were cut back, 6 bases at V and 4 bases at J, with 16 bases in the middle. The length of the CDR3 is 15 residues. This CDR3 is CASSVGGGRYNEQFF. Written as DNA, the CDR3 is TGTGCCAGCAGTGTCGGCGGGGGCCGGTACAATGAGCAGTTCTTC.

The rearrangement links TRBV5-6 to TRBJ2-5; no clear D. This CDR3 is built from 16 residues. Germline loops: CDR1 SGHDT, CDR2 YYEEEE. Trimming stripped 1 base from V and 3 bases from J, with 16 bases between. The CDR3 protein is CASSLFRWQYEETQYF. The CDR3 bases are TGTGCCAGCAGCTTGTTTCGCTGGCAGTACGAAGAGACCCAGTACTTC.

The chain joins TRBV9 to TRBJ2-1; 9 nucleotides agree with TRBD1. Germline V gene data show CDR1 as SGDLS and CDR2 as YYNGEE. This CDR3 is built from 15 residues. J was trimmed by 5 bases and V by 0 bases; bases with no gene match: 3. The CDR3 nucleotides are TGTGCCAGCAGCGTAGCGGGACAGGGAAACAATGAGCAGTTCTTC. Translation gives CASSVAGQGNNEQFF.

This clonotype was counted at least ten times. The chain links TRBV4-1 to TRBJ1-2, with 9 bases matching TRBD1. From germline, CDR1 is MGHRA and CDR2 YSYEKL. V trimming: 6 bases; J trimming: 3 bases; junction bases outside the gene matches: 8. The CDR3 consists of 15 residues. The CDR3 DNA sequence: TGCGCCAGCAGTCGTCTGGACAGGGGTGACTATGGCTACACCTTC. Translated: CASSRLDRGDYGYTF.

This clonotype was recorded at least ten times. The gene calls are TRBV3-1 and TRBJ2-7, with D perhaps assigned TRBD1 or TRBD2 (5 bases each). Germline V gives CDR1 LGHDT, CDR2 YNNKEL (reference sequence). The V end lost 10 bases, the J end lost 2 bases, and 15 bases lay between the germline ends. The CDR3 totals 13 residues. CDR3 nucleotide sequence: TGTGCCACTACCGGGGACGAGGCCTACGAGCAGTACTTC. This encodes CATTGDEAYEQYF.